This T cell receptor (beta chain) came from a study of cytomegalovirus exposure and HLA in healthy donors. Per the germline V gene, CDR1 is SGHTA and CDR2 is FQGTGA. There are 13 residues in the CDR3. V lost 2 bases, J lost 3 bases, and 7 bases lay in between. Study-wide findings and caveats: TCR beta chains numbering some 160 were designated cytomegalovirus-associated. An observed cluster of highly shared sequence variants was recorded as a likely sequencing artifact.

PCR was performed using 60 Vbeta and 13 Jbeta primers. The table came from immunoSEQ multiplex PCR; TCRdb's copy has only in-frame clones and leaves some out. In the table there are 100,000 to 150,000 clones, approximately 74% of which are singletons. This clone was counted between two and nine times. Its antigen is as yet unknown. Within the sample, other DNA sequences also encode this same CDR3. The specimen sequenced was PBMCs. The receptor's source is a male donor in good health and CMV-seronegative. The chain carries TRBV7-3 and TRBJ2-5; D unclear. CDR3 in amino acids: CASSLGHKETQYF. In DNA form, the CDR3 reads TGTGCCAGCAGCTTAGGGCACAAAGAGACCCAGTACTTC.